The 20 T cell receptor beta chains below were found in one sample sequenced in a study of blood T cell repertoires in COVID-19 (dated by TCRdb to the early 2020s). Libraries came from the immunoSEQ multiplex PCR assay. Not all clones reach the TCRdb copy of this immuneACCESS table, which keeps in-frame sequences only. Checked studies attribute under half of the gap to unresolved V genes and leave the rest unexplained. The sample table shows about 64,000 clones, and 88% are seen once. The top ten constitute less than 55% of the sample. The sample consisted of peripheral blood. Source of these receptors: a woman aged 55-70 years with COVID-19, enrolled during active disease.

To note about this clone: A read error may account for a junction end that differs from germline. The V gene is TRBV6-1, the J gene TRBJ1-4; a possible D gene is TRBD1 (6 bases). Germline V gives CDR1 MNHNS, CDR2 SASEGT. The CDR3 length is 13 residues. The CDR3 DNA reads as TGTGCCAGCAGTGAAGGGCAGGGGCTAGAGCCTTTTTTC. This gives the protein CASSEGQGLEPFF.

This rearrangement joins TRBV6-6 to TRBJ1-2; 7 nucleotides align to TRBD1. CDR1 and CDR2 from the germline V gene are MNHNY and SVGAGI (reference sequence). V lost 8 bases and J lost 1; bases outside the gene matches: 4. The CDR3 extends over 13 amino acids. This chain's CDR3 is CASSTGLNYGYTF. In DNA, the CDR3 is TGTGCCAGCTCGACAGGGCTTAACTATGGCTACACCTTC.

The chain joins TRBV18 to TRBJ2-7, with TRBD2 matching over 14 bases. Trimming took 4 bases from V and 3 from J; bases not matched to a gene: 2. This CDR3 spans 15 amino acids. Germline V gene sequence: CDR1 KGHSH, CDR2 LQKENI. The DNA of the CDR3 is TGTGCCAGCTCACTAGGGACTAGCGGGAGCTACGAGCAGTACTTC. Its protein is CASSLGTSGSYEQYF.

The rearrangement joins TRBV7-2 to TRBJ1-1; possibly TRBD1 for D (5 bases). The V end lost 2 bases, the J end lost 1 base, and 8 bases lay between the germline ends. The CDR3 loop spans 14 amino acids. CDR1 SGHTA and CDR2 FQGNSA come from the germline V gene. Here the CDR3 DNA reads TGTGCCAGCAGCTTAATACAGGCGAACACTGAAGCTTTCTTT. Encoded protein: CASSLIQANTEAFF.

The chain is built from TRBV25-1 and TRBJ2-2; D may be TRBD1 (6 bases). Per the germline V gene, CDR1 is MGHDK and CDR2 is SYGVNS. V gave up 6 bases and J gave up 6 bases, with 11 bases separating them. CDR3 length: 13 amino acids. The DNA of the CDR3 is TGTGCCAGCAGCACAGGGTGGGCCGGGGAGCTGTTTTTT. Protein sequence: CASSTGWAGELFF.

CDR3 sequence: CASSFDTNTGELFF. CDR3 coding DNA: TGTGCCAGCAGCTTCGACACCAACACCGGGGAGCTGTTTTTT. V gene TRBV7-9 combines with J gene TRBJ2-2; no clear D gene. Trimming stripped 3 bases from V and 2 bases from J, with 7 bases between. This CDR3 has 14 amino acids. Germline V CDR1 and CDR2: SEHNR, FQNEAQ (reference sequence).

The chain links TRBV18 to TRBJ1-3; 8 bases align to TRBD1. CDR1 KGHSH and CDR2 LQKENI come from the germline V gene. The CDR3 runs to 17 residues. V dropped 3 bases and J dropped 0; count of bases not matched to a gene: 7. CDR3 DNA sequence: TGTGCCAGCTCACCGGCAGGGGGCCTTGTCTCTGGAAACACCATATATTTT. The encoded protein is CASSPAGGLVSGNTIYF.

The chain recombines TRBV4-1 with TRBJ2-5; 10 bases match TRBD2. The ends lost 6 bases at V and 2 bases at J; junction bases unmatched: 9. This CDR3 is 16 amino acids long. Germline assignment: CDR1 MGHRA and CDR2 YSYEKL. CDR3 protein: CASRSGSGRVQETQYF. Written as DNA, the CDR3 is TGCGCCAGCAGGAGTGGCAGCGGGAGGGTACAAGAGACCCAGTACTTC.

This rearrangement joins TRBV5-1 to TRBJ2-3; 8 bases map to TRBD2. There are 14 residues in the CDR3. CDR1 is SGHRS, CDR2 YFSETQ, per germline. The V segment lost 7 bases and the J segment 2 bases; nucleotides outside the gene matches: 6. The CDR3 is CASAPGGDTDTQYF. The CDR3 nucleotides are TGCGCCAGCGCCCCCGGGGGGGACACAGATACGCAGTATTTT.

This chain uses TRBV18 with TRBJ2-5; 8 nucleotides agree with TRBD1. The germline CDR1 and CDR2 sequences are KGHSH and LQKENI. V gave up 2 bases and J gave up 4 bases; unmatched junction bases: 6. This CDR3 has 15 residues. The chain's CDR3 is CASSPGPGGAETQYF. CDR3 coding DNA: TGTGCCAGCTCACCAGGTCCAGGGGGCGCAGAGACCCAGTACTTC.

CDR3 bases: TGTGCCAGCAGCCTAAGACGGACAAACCGGAACACTGAAGCTTTCTTT. Residues: CASSLRRTNRNTEAFF. The chain is built from TRBV7-8 and TRBJ1-1; TRBD1 is a possible D gene (5 bases). Trimming left V 5 bases short and J 1 base short, with 17 bases between. The CDR3 consists of 16 residues. The germline V gene has CDR1 SGHVS and CDR2 FQNEAQ.

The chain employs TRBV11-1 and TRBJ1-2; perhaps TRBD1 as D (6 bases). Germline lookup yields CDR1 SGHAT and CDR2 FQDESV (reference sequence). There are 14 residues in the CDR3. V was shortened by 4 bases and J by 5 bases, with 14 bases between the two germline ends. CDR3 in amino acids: CASSSRGGRYGYTF. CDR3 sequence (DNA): TGTGCCAGCAGCTCGCGCGGGGGGCGGTATGGCTACACCTTC. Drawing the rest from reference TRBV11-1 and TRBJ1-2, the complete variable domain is EAEVAQSPRYKITEKSQAVAFWCDPISGHATLYWYRQILGQGPELLVQFQDESVVDDSQLPKDRFSAERLKGVDSTLKIQPAELGDSAMYLCASSSRGGRYGYTFGSGTRLTVV.

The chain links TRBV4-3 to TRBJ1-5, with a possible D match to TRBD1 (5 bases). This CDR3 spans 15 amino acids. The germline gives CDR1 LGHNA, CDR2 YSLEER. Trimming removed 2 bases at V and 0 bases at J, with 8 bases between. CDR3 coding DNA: TGCGCCAGCAGCCAATACAGGAGTAGCAATCAGCCCCAGCATTTT. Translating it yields CASSQYRSSNQPQHF.

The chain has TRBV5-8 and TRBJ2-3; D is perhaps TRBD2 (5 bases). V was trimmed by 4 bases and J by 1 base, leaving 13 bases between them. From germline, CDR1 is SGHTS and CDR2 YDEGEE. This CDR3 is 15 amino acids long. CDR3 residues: CASSARGVGTDTQYF. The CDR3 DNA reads TGTGCCAGCAGCGCTCGGGGAGTAGGCACAGATACGCAGTATTTT.

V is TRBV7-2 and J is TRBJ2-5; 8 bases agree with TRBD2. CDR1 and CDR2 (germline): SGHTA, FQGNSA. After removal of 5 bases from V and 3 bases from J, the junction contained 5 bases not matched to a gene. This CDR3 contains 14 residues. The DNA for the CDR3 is TGTGCCAGCAGCCCCGTTAGCGGGGAAGAGACCCAGTACTTC. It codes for CASSPVSGEETQYF.

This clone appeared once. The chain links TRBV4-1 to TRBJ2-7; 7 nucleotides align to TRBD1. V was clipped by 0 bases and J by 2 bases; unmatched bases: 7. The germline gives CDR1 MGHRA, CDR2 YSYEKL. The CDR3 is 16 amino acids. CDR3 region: CASSQDPWQGAYEQYF. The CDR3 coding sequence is TGCGCCAGCAGCCAAGATCCCTGGCAGGGGGCCTACGAGCAGTACTTC.

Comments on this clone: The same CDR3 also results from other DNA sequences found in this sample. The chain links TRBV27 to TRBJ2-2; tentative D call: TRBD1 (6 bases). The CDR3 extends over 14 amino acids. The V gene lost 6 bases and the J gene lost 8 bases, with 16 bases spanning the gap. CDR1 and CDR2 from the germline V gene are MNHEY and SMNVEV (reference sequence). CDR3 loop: CASRGGVMAGELFF. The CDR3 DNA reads TGTGCCAGCAGAGGGGGAGTCATGGCTGGGGAGCTGTTTTTT.

The CDR3 spells CASSVTGFHPQHF. CDR3 nucleotide sequence: TGTGCCAGCAGCGTGACTGGCTTTCACCCCCAGCATTTT. This chain joins TRBV7-2 and TRBJ1-5; no clear D gene. Germline values: CDR1 SGHTA, CDR2 FQGNSA. The CDR3 has 13 amino acids. Trimming stripped 5 bases from V and 10 bases from J, with 15 bases between. The complete variable domain, with remaining parts taken from reference TRBV7-2 and TRBJ1-5, reads GAGVSQSPSNKVTEKGKDVELRCDPISGHTALYWYRQSLGQGLEFLIYFQGNSAPDKSGLPSDRFSAERTGGSVSTLTIQRTQQEDSAVYLCASSVTGFHPQHFGDGTRLSIL.

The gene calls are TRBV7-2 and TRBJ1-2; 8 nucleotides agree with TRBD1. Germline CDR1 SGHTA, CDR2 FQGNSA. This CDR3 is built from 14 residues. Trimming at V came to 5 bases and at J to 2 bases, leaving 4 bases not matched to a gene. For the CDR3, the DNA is TGTGCCAGCAGCCCGACAGGGGACAACTATGGCTACACCTTC. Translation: CASSPTGDNYGYTF.

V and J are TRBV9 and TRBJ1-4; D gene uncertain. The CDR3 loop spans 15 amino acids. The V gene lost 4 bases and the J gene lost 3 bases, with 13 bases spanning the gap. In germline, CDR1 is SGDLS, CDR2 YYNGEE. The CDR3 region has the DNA TGTGCCAGCAGCTGGTCCTCAGCGGCTAATGAAAAACTGTTTTTT. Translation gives CASSWSSAANEKLFF.